These 8 T cell receptor beta chains share one sample of origin, sequenced in a study of CD4+ T cells in melanoma. Method: immunoSEQ multiplex PCR; TCRdb's copy keeps in-frame clones and lacks some. The table lists roughly 12,000 clones, nearly 70% of them singletons, with more than 8% in the top ten. Sequencing was performed on cells from a culture (not recorded whether cultured in vitro). The receptors shown here come from a human donor with melanoma.

The chain joins TRBV6-6 to TRBJ2-3; D may be TRBD1 or TRBD2 (5 bases each). V lost 5 bases and J lost 1, with 13 bases in between. Germline CDR1 reads MNHNY; CDR2 reads SVGAGI (reference sequence). This CDR3 comprises 15 residues. The CDR3 loop is CASSGRDEGTDTQYF. CDR3 bases: TGTGCCAGCAGTGGCCGGGACGAAGGCACAGATACGCAGTATTTT.

This chain links TRBV25-1 with TRBJ1-3; 7 bases align to TRBD1. The CDR3 has 18 residues. Losses at the gene ends were 8 bases for V and 0 bases for J; bases not matched to a gene: 16. CDR1 is MGHDK, CDR2 SYGVNS, per germline. The CDR3 nucleotides read TGTGCCAGCCGTGGGGAAGAGGACAGGTCGACCTCTGGAAACACCATATATTTT. Its protein is CASRGEEDRSTSGNTIYF. Based on the CDR3 plus reference TRBV25-1 and TRBJ1-3, the full variable domain is EADIYQTPRYLVIGTGKKITLECSQTMGHDKMYWYQQDPGMELHLIHYSYGVNSTEKGDLSSESTVSRIRTEHFPLTLESARPSHTSQYLCASRGEEDRSTSGNTIYFGEGSWLTVV.

This clone was found once. The chain recombines TRBV7-3 with TRBJ1-1; 8 bases map to TRBD1. The CDR3 totals 14 residues. J gave up 8 bases and V 8 bases, and 13 bases lay outside the gene matches. The germline V gene encodes CDR1 SGHTA and CDR2 FQGTGA. CDR3 bases: TGTGCCAGCGCCTACGGACAGGGCTCCATCGAAGCTTTCTTT. Its protein product is CASAYGQGSIEAFF.

The genes are TRBV19 and TRBJ2-1; 9 nucleotides line up with TRBD1. V dropped 3 bases and J dropped 3; count of bases not matched to a gene: 3. Germline CDR1 LNHDA, CDR2 SQIVND (reference sequence). The CDR3 spans 15 residues. CDR3 sequence reads: CASSMQTGGYNEQFF. The DNA for the CDR3 is TGTGCCAGTAGTATGCAGACAGGGGGCTACAATGAGCAGTTCTTC.

The chain recombines TRBV30 with TRBJ2-1, with 7 bases lining up with TRBD1. The CDR3 has 17 residues. V was pared by 4 bases and J by 0 bases, with 12 bases of the junction left unmatched. The germline CDR1 and CDR2 sequences are GTSNPN and SVGIG (reference sequence). The DNA of the CDR3 is TGTGCCTGGACCCTTTTCGGGACAGTCAACTCCTACAATGAGCAGTTCTTC. As protein: CAWTLFGTVNSYNEQFF.

This clone was observed a few times. The chain employs TRBV4-2 and TRBJ2-6; TRBD1 is a possible D gene (6 bases). The CDR3 has 17 amino acids. The germline V and J ends were trimmed by 1 base and 1 base, with 11 bases remaining between them. Germline CDR1 is LGHNA and CDR2 is YNFKEQ. CDR3 residues: CASSQGTGKSGANVLTF. CDR3 coding DNA: TGTGCCAGCAGCCAAGGCACAGGGAAATCTGGGGCCAACGTCCTGACTTTC.

This clone was counted a few times. V and J are TRBV6-5 and TRBJ1-5, with D unclear. V was trimmed by 6 bases and J by 3 bases, leaving 6 bases between them. The CDR3 extends over 12 amino acids. CDR1 and CDR2 from the germline V gene are MNHEY and SVGAGI. The CDR3 coding sequence is TGTGCCAGCAGACAGCCCAATCAGCCCCAGCATTTT. This encodes CASRQPNQPQHF.

This chain uses TRBV5-4 with TRBJ1-3; D remains unclear. V was shortened by 0 bases and J by 0 bases, with 7 bases between the two germline ends. Germline loops: CDR1 SGHNT, CDR2 YYREEE (reference sequence). This CDR3 has 15 amino acids. The CDR3 region is CASSLGGASGNTIYF. CDR3 DNA: TGTGCCAGCAGCTTGGGGGGAGCCTCTGGAAACACCATATATTTT.